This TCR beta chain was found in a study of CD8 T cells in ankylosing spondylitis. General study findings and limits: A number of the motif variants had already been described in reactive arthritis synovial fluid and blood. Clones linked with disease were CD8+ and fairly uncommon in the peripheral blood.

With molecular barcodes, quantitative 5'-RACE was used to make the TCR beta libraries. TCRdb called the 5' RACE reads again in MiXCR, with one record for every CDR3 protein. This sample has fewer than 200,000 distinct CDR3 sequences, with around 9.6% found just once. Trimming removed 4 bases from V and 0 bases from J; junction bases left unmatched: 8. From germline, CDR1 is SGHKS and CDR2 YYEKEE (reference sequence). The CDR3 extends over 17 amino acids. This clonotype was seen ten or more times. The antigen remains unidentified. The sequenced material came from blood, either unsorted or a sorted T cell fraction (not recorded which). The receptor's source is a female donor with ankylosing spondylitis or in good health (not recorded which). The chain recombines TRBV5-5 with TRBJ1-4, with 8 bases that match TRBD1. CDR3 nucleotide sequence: TGTGCCAGCAGCGTAACAGGGGGAGGGACAACTAATGAAAAACTGTTTTTT. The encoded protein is CASSVTGGGTTNEKLFF.